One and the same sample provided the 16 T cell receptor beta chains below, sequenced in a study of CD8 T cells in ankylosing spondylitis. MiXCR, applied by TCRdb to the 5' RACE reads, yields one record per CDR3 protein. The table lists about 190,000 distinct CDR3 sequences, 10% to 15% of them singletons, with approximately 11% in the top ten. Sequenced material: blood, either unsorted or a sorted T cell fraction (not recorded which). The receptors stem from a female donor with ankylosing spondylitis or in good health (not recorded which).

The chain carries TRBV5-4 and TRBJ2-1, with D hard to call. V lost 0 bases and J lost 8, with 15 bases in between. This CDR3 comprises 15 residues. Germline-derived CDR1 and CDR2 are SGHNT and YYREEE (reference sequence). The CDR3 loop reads CASSLGGSMGDEQFF. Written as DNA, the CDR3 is TGTGCCAGCAGCTTGGGTGGGTCCATGGGCGATGAGCAGTTCTTC.

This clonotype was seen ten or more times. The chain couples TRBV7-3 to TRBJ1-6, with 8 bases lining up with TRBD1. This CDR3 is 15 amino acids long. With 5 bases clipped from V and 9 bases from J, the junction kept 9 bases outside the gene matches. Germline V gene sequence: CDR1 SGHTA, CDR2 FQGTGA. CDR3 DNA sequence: TGTGCCAGCAGCCCAACAGGGGGTGGTAGTTCACCCCTCCACTTT. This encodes CASSPTGGGSSPLHF. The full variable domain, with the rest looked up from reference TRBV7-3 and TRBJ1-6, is GAGVSQTPSNKVTEKGKYVELRCDPISGHTALYWYRQSLGQGPEFLIYFQGTGAADDSGLPNDRFFAVRPEGSVSTLKIQRTERGDSAVYLCASSPTGGGSSPLHFGNGTRLTVT.

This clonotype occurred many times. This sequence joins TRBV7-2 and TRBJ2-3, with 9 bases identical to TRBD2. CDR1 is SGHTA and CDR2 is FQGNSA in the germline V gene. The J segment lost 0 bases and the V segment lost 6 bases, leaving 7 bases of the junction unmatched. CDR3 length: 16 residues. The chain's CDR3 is CASRFSGRTSTDTQYF. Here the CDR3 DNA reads TGTGCCAGCAGGTTTAGCGGGAGAACTAGCACAGATACGCAGTATTTT.

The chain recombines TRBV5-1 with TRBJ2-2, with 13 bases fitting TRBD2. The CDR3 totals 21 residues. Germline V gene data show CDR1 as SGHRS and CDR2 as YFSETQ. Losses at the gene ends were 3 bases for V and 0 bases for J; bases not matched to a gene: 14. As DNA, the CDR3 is TGCGCCAGCAGCTCCTCCACCCTTCGACTAGCGGGAGGCGCGAACACCGGGGAGCTGTTTTTT. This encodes CASSSSTLRLAGGANTGELFF.

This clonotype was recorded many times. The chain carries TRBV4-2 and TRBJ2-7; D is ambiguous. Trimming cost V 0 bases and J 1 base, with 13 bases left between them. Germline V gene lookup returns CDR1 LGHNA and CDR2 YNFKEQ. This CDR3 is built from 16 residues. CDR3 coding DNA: TGTGCCAGCAGCCAAGATTGGGCAGCCACTTCCTACGAGCAGTACTTC. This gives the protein CASSQDWAATSYEQYF.

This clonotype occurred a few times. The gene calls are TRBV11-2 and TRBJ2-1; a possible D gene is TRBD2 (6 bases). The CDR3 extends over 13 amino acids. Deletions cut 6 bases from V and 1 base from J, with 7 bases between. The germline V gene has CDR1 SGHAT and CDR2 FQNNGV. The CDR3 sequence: CASREGSYNEQFF. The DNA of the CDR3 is TGTGCCAGCAGGGAGGGTTCCTACAATGAGCAGTTCTTC.

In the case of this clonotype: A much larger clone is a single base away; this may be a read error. The CDR3 nucleotides read TGTGCCAGCAGTTCGGGACAGAATCAGCCCCAGTATTTT. This encodes CASSSGQNQPQYF. The gene calls are TRBV12-3 or TRBV12-4 and TRBJ1-5, with 7 positions matching TRBD1. The J call may be incorrect, as the DNA end agrees better with TRBJ2-3. CDR3 size: 13 residues.

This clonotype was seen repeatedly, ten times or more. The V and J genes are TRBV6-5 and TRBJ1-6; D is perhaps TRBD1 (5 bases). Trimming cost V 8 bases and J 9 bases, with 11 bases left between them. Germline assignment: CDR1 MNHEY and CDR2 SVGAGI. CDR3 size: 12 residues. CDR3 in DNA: TGTGCCAGCTCCCGACAGTCTTCACCCCTCCACTTT. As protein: CASSRQSSPLHF.

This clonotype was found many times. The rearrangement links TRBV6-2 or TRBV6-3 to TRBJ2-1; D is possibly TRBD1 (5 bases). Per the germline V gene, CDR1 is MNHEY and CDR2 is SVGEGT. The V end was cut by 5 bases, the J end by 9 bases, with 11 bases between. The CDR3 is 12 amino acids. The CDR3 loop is CASSHGHPEQFF. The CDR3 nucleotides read TGTGCCAGCAGTCACGGACATCCTGAGCAGTTCTTC.

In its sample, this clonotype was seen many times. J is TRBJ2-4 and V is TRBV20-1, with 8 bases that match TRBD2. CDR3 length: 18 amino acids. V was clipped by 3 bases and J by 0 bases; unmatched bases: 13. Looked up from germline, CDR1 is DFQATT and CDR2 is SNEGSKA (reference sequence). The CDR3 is CSASPPGLAGLAKNIQYF. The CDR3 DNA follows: TGCAGTGCTAGCCCACCCGGACTAGCCGGATTAGCCAAAAACATTCAGTACTTC.

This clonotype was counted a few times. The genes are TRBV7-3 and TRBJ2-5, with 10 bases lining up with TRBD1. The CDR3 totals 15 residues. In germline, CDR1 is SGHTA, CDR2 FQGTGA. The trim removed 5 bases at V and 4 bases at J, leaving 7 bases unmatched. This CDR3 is CASSLGQGRGETQYF. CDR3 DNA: TGTGCCAGCAGCCTGGGACAGGGGAGGGGAGAGACCCAGTACTTC.

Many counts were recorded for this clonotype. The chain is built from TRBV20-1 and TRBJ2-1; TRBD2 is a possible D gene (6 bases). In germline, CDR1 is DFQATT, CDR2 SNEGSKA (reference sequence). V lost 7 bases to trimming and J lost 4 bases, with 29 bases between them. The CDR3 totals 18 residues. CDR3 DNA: TGCAGTGTACAGACCCCCTGGGGAACAGGAGGGGTTTACAATGAGCAGTTCTTC. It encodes CSVQTPWGTGGVYNEQFF.

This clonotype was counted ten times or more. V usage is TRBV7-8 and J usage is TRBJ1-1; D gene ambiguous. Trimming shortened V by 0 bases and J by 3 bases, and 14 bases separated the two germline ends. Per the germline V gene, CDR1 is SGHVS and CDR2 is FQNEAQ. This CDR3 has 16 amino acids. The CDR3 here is CASSLAVRLGDTEAFF. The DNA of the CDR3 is TGTGCCAGCAGCTTAGCAGTCAGGCTTGGGGACACTGAAGCTTTCTTT.

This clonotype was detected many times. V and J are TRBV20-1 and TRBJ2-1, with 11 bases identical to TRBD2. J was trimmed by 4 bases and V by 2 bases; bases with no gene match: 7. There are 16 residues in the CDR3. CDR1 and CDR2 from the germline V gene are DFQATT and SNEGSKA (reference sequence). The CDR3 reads CSARSPGTSGYNEQFF. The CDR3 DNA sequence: TGCAGTGCTAGATCTCCCGGGACTAGCGGTTACAATGAGCAGTTCTTC.

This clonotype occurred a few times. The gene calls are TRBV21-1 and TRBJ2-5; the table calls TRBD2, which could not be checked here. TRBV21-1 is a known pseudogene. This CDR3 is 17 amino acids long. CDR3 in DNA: TGTGCCAGCAGCGAAGAAGAAGCGGGAGGAAGTCAAGAGACCCAGTACTTC. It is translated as CASSEEEAGGSQETQYF.

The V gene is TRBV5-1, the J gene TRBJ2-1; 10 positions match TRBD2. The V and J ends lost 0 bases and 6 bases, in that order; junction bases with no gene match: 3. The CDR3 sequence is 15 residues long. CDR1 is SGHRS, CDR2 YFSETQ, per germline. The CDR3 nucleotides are TGCGCCAGCAGCTTGGTCCAGCGGGAGGGCAATGAGCAGTTCTTC. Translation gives CASSLVQREGNEQFF. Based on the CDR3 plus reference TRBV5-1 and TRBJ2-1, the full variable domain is KAGVTQTPRYLIKTRGQQVTLSCSPISGHRSVSWYQQTPGQGLQFLFEYFSETQRNKGNFPGRFSGRQFSNSRSEMNVSTLELGDSALYLCASSLVQREGNEQFFGPGTRLTVL.